Included here is one T cell receptor beta chain sequence, with context. Its antigen is as yet unknown. V lost 4 bases and J 1 base, leaving 13 bases between the germline ends. CDR1 SGDLS and CDR2 YYNGEE come from the germline V gene. The CDR3 is 15 residues long. The sample comes from a study of T cells in localized non-small cell lung cancer. Regarding the study as a whole: In uninvolved adjacent lung, T cell clonality reached its highest value, exceeding tumor. Only one tumor region went through sequencing, so heterogeneity may still be there. Adjacent lung exhibited a median of 57 among the 100 most abundant tumor clones.

The protocol was immunoSEQ multiplex PCR, while the TCRdb copy is restricted to in-frame clones and leaves out a portion. Here the sample spans about 54,000 clones, approximately 80% being singletons. The V gene is TRBV9, the J gene TRBJ2-3; D not resolved. The sample was peripheral blood, taken before any cancer treatment. This clonotype originated in a female donor older than 55 with stage II squamous cell lung carcinoma. The CDR3 here is CASSPRLSRTDTQYF. CDR3 nucleotides: TGTGCCAGCAGCCCCCGACTGAGCCGCACAGATACGCAGTATTTT.